This passage covers 18 T cell receptor beta chains from one sample sequenced in a study of blood T cell repertoires in COVID-19. Some clones are missing from TCRdb's copy, which holds only in-frame ones; the method was immunoSEQ multiplex PCR. The sample holds over 450,000 clones; approximately 88% are singletons and the top ten take roughly 8.3%. Sequencing input: peripheral blood. These receptors all come from a woman between 45 and 60 years old with COVID-19, enrolled during active disease.

Remarks on this clone: Other DNA sequences in the same sample also yield this CDR3. The V gene is TRBV24-1, the J gene TRBJ2-7; D unresolved. Trimming cost V 4 bases and J 4 bases, with 4 bases left between them. The CDR3 has 11 residues. Germline CDR1 and CDR2: KGHDR and SFDVKD. CDR3 coding DNA: TGTGCCACCAGTGACCTATACGAGCAGTACTTC. Its translation: CATSDLYEQYF.

The CDR3 region has the DNA TGCAGCGTTGAAGCCTCTAGCGGGGGGGCCGAGCAGTACTTC. This codes for CSVEASSGGAEQYF. The V and J genes are TRBV29-1 and TRBJ2-7; 12 bases line up with TRBD2. V gave up 1 base and J gave up 6 bases; unmatched junction bases: 4. The germline V gene has CDR1 SQVTM and CDR2 ANQGSEA. The CDR3 runs to 14 residues.

Only one count was recorded for this clone. The rearrangement uses TRBV30 and TRBJ2-5, with 9 bases fitting TRBD2. The V gene's germline CDR1 is GTSNPN and CDR2 SVGIG (reference sequence). V was pared by 0 bases and J by 4 bases, with 6 bases of the junction left unmatched. The CDR3 is made up of 15 amino acids. CDR3 nucleotides: TGTGCCTGGAGTGTAGGCGGGGGGGCAGCAGAGACCCAGTACTTC. Translating gives CAWSVGGGAAETQYF. The whole variable domain, filled in from reference TRBV30 and TRBJ2-5, reads SQTIHQWPATLVQPVGSPLSLECTVEGTSNPNLYWYRQAAGRGLQLLFYSVGIGQISSEVPQNLSASRPQDRQFILSSKKLLLSDSGFYLCAWSVGGGAAETQYFGPGTRLLVL.

The rearrangement joins TRBV2 to TRBJ1-5; TRBD1 matches at 7 bases. The V gene's germline CDR1 is SNHLY and CDR2 FYNNEI. Germline trimming cut 3 bases from V and 9 bases from J; bases unmatched to any gene: 11. The CDR3 runs 15 residues. CDR3 amino acids: CASSDSDRPRGPQHF. Here the CDR3 DNA reads TGTGCCAGCAGTGATTCGGACAGGCCCCGGGGGCCCCAGCATTTT.

The V call is TRBV19, the J call TRBJ1-2; D is perhaps TRBD1 (6 bases). V was cut by 5 bases and J by 7 bases, with 14 bases left in between. Germline CDR1 reads LNHDA; CDR2 reads SQIVND (reference sequence). The CDR3 has 13 amino acids. The CDR3: CASSFTGQGGYTF. As DNA, the CDR3 is TGTGCCAGTAGTTTTACAGGGCAAGGTGGCTACACCTTC.

The V gene is TRBV30, the J gene TRBJ1-2; 8 bases are a match to TRBD1. The CDR3 covers 14 residues. The ends lost 2 bases at V and 1 base at J; junction bases unmatched: 3. Germline V gene data show CDR1 as GTSNPN and CDR2 as SVGIG (reference sequence). CDR3 sequence (DNA): TGTGCCTGGAGTCAGGACAGGGATAACTATGGCTACACCTTC. Amino acid sequence: CAWSQDRDNYGYTF.

The chain joins TRBV29-1 to TRBJ2-3; D possibly corresponds to TRBD1 (6 bases). Per germline, CDR1 SQVTM and CDR2 ANQGSEA. The V gene lost 6 bases and the J gene lost 3 bases, with 7 bases spanning the gap. The CDR3 sequence is 11 residues long. The CDR3 spells CSVQGTDTQYF. The CDR3 region has the DNA TGCAGCGTGCAGGGGACAGATACGCAGTATTTT.

V is TRBV30 and J is TRBJ1-5, with TRBD1 matching over 8 bases. The germline V gene encodes CDR1 GTSNPN and CDR2 SVGIG (reference sequence). This CDR3 is 18 amino acids long. V dropped 1 base and J dropped 2; count of bases not matched to a gene: 13. CDR3 nucleotide sequence: TGTGCCTGGAGTGCGGACAGGGCCAATATTCGTCGCAATCAGCCCCAGCATTTT. Translating gives CAWSADRANIRRNQPQHF. Complete variable domain (other parts from reference TRBV30 and TRBJ1-5): SQTIHQWPATLVQPVGSPLSLECTVEGTSNPNLYWYRQAAGRGLQLLFYSVGIGQISSEVPQNLSASRPQDRQFILSSKKLLLSDSGFYLCAWSADRANIRRNQPQHFGDGTRLSIL.

The chain joins TRBV3-1 (or the pseudogene TRBV3-2) to TRBJ1-2, with D unclear. Germline V lookup: CDR1 LGHDT, CDR2 YNNKEL (reference sequence). CDR3 size: 15 residues. Deletions cut 2 bases from V and 8 bases from J, with 18 bases between. The chain's CDR3 is CASSQSGREREGYTF. The CDR3 nucleotides are TGTGCCAGCAGCCAATCCGGGAGGGAACGAGAGGGCTACACCTTC.

This clone was detected a few times. The chain recombines TRBV7-2 with TRBJ2-3; no definite D call. The germline V gene has CDR1 SGHTA and CDR2 FQGNSA. The CDR3 totals 13 residues. Trimming took off 2 bases at V and 5 bases at J, with 8 bases between the two ends. CDR3 in amino acids: CASSLMRRDTQYF. The CDR3 bases are TGTGCCAGCAGCTTAATGCGCCGAGATACGCAGTATTTT.

This rearrangement joins TRBV11-2 to TRBJ1-1; D is unclear. Deletions cut 5 bases from V and 1 base from J, with 17 bases between. CDR3 size: 16 residues. Germline V gene lookup returns CDR1 SGHAT and CDR2 FQNNGV. CDR3 bases: TGTGCCAGCAGCCCCGGACGAGGGTCGGGGAACACTGAAGCTTTCTTT. As protein: CASSPGRGSGNTEAFF.

The chain couples TRBV9 to TRBJ1-4; TRBD1 aligns across 10 bases. From germline, CDR1 is SGDLS and CDR2 YYNGEE. The junction had 3 bases not matched to a gene; V was cut back by 3 bases and J by 7 bases. This CDR3 has 14 amino acids. CDR3 in amino acids: CASSARDRGEKLFF. The CDR3 DNA reads as TGTGCCAGCAGCGCACGGGACAGGGGTGAAAAACTGTTTTTT.

This sequence joins TRBV9 and TRBJ1-1; 7 positions match TRBD1. J was trimmed by 3 bases and V by 1 base; bases with no gene match: 6. Germline V gene lookup returns CDR1 SGDLS and CDR2 YYNGEE. The CDR3 contains 15 residues. The CDR3 loop reads CASSVRGGVDTEAFF. The CDR3 bases are TGTGCCAGCAGCGTACGAGGGGGCGTAGACACTGAAGCTTTCTTT.

The CDR3 DNA reads TGTGCCAGCAGCCAAGATGGGACAGAATACGAGCAGTACTTC. It is translated as CASSQDGTEYEQYF. The chain recombines TRBV4-2 with TRBJ2-7, with 7 bases matching TRBD1. Unmatched junction bases numbered 3, after V lost 0 bases and J lost 4 bases. The CDR3 totals 14 residues. Germline CDR1 reads LGHNA; CDR2 reads YNFKEQ.

V and J are TRBV6-5 and TRBJ1-1, with D maybe TRBD1 (5 bases). Deletions cut 7 bases from V and 1 base from J, with 10 bases between. Germline loops: CDR1 MNHEY, CDR2 SVGAGI. This CDR3 region has 13 residues. The CDR3 is CASNYGQNTEAFF. In DNA, the CDR3 is TGTGCCAGCAACTACGGACAGAACACTGAAGCTTTCTTT.

The chain employs TRBV11-1 and TRBJ2-7; a weak D match, TRBD1 (6 bases). The germline V gene encodes CDR1 SGHAT and CDR2 FQDESV (reference sequence). The germline V and J ends were trimmed by 5 bases and 5 bases, with 13 bases remaining between them. This CDR3 comprises 13 residues. This CDR3 reads CASSRHRVDEQYF. In DNA form, the CDR3 reads TGTGCCAGCAGCCGGCACAGGGTCGACGAGCAGTACTTC.

The chain is built from TRBV25-1 and TRBJ1-1, with D tentatively TRBD1 (5 bases). The V gene's germline CDR1 is MGHDK and CDR2 SYGVNS. The CDR3 is made up of 14 amino acids. The V gene lost 2 bases and the J gene lost 4 bases, with 11 bases spanning the gap. DNA for the CDR3: TGTGCCAGCAGTGAAAGGGGATCGGGCACTGAAGCTTTCTTT. It yields the protein CASSERGSGTEAFF.

The chain joins TRBV7-9 to TRBJ1-2; 7 nucleotides agree with TRBD1. The CDR3 has 14 amino acids. V was pared by 5 bases and J by 7 bases, with 10 bases of the junction left unmatched. In germline, CDR1 is SEHNR, CDR2 FQNEAQ (reference sequence). The CDR3 spells CASSQTRGSGGYTF. CDR3 sequence (DNA): TGTGCCAGCAGCCAAACCAGGGGGTCAGGTGGCTACACCTTC.